These 32 T cell receptor beta chains were all obtained from the same sample, sequenced in a study of blood T cell repertoires in COVID-19. Measured with immunoSEQ multiplex PCR; TCRdb has only the in-frame clones, and not every one. The data show 300,000 to 450,000 clones, around 87% seen once. The sequenced sample consisted of peripheral blood. The receptor source for this set is a woman aged 60-75 years with COVID-19, enrolled during active disease.

This clone was counted between two and nine times. V is TRBV6-6 and J is TRBJ2-3; 13 bases are shared with TRBD2. CDR3 size: 17 residues. Germline V gene lookup returns CDR1 MNHNY and CDR2 SVGAGI (reference sequence). V lost 5 bases to trimming and J lost 0 bases; unmatched junction nucleotides: 5. CDR3 nucleotide sequence: TGTGCCAGCAGTCGACTAGCGGGGGGTTCGAGCACAGATACGCAGTATTTT. It codes for CASSRLAGGSSTDTQYF.

This clone has more than one count but fewer than ten. This chain joins TRBV30 and TRBJ1-5; D is unresolved. This CDR3 region has 13 residues. V dropped 1 base and J dropped 0 bases, with 4 bases sitting between them. Germline CDR1 GTSNPN, CDR2 SVGIG (reference sequence). The CDR3 protein is CAWSDYSNQPQHF. In nucleotides, the CDR3 is TGTGCCTGGAGTGACTATAGCAATCAGCCCCAGCATTTT.

V and J are TRBV18 and TRBJ1-6; D gene uncertain. Trimming removed 6 bases at V and 9 bases at J, with 15 bases between. Germline CDR1 is KGHSH and CDR2 is LQKENI. CDR3 size: 14 residues. The CDR3 DNA follows: TGTGCCAGCTCGGGTGCCGGGGAAATTTCACCCCTCCACTTT. This encodes CASSGAGEISPLHF.

The chain carries TRBV19 and TRBJ2-6, with D perhaps TRBD1 (6 bases). Trimming stripped 5 bases from V and 2 bases from J, with 10 bases between. The CDR3 totals 15 residues. The germline CDR1 and CDR2 sequences are LNHDA and SQIVND (reference sequence). The chain's CDR3 is CASSWGLAGANVLTF. Here the CDR3 DNA reads TGTGCCAGTAGTTGGGGGCTGGCTGGGGCCAACGTCCTGACTTTC. Complete variable domain (other parts from reference TRBV19 and TRBJ2-6): DGGITQSPKYLFRKEGQNVTLSCEQNLNHDAMYWYRQDPGQGLRLIYYSQIVNDFQKGDIAEGYSVSREKKESFPLTVTSAQKNPTAFYLCASSWGLAGANVLTFGAGSRLTVL.

This sequence joins TRBV18 and TRBJ1-1; TRBD1 might be the D (6 bases). The germline V gene has CDR1 KGHSH and CDR2 LQKENI. Deletions cut 4 bases from V and 1 base from J, with 13 bases between. This CDR3 is 15 amino acids long. The CDR3 is CASSHRQEANTEAFF. The CDR3 region has the DNA TGTGCCAGCTCACACCGACAGGAGGCGAACACTGAAGCTTTCTTT.

The chain carries TRBV18 and TRBJ1-1; TRBD1 aligns across 7 bases. Germline CDR1 KGHSH, CDR2 LQKENI. CDR3 size: 16 residues. J lost 2 bases, V lost 0 bases, and 6 bases had no gene match. The CDR3 coding sequence is TGTGCCAGCTCACCACCAACAGGGGAGAAAAACACTGAAGCTTTCTTT. Translating gives CASSPPTGEKNTEAFF. Complete variable domain (other parts from reference TRBV18 and TRBJ1-1): NAGVMQNPRHLVRRRGQEARLRCSPMKGHSHVYWYRQLPEEGLKFMVYLQKENIIDESGMPKERFSAEFPKEGPSILRIQQVVRGDSAAYFCASSPPTGEKNTEAFFGQGTRLTVV.

The chain uses TRBV10-2 and TRBJ2-3, with TRBD2 matching 8 bases. Losses at the gene ends were 6 bases for V and 4 bases for J; bases not matched to a gene: 3. The CDR3 contains 13 residues. Germline CDR1 is WSHSY and CDR2 is SAAADI. The CDR3 coding sequence is TGCGCCAGCAGAGCGACTAGCGCAGATACGCAGTATTTT. Residues: CASRATSADTQYF.

This chain uses TRBV4-2 with TRBJ2-7; no reliable D call. The V end lost 0 bases, the J end lost 2 bases, and 11 bases lay between the germline ends. The CDR3 sequence is 15 residues long. Germline V CDR1 and CDR2: LGHNA, YNFKEQ. The CDR3 here is CASSQDFAQTYEQYF. The CDR3 region has the DNA TGTGCCAGCAGCCAAGACTTCGCCCAGACCTACGAGCAGTACTTC.

This clone occurred once. Additional DNA sequences in this sample encode the identical CDR3. V is TRBV19 and J is TRBJ1-5; the D gene is possibly TRBD1 (5 bases). This CDR3 is built from 15 residues. The V and J ends lost 3 bases and 0 bases respectively, with 9 bases between them. In germline, CDR1 is LNHDA, CDR2 SQIVND (reference sequence). CDR3 in DNA: TGTGCCAGTAGTATTCAGGGTGATAGCAATCAGCCCCAGCATTTT. It is translated as CASSIQGDSNQPQHF.

CDR3 amino acids: CASSLRGIYEQYF. CDR3 nucleotides: TGTGCCAGCAGCCTGCGGGGCATTTACGAGCAGTACTTC. The rearrangement links TRBV7-9 to TRBJ2-7, with D possibly being TRBD2 (6 bases). CDR3 length equals 13 residues. Trimming took off 5 bases at V and 4 bases at J, with 12 bases between the two ends. Germline assignment: CDR1 SEHNR and CDR2 FQNEAQ (reference sequence).

The V and J genes are TRBV2 and TRBJ1-4; no firm D call. CDR1 SNHLY and CDR2 FYNNEI come from the germline V gene. The length of the CDR3 is 15 residues. Trimming took off 6 bases at V and 0 bases at J, with 11 bases between the two ends. CDR3 sequence reads: CASSGTTSTNEKLFF. In nucleotides, the CDR3 is TGTGCCAGCAGCGGAACTACGTCAACTAATGAAAAACTGTTTTTT.

The chain has TRBV6-1 and TRBJ1-2; D not certain. This CDR3 is built from 19 residues. CDR1 and CDR2 (germline): MNHNS, SASEGT. V lost 0 bases and J lost 2, with 22 bases in between. The CDR3 bases are TGTGCCAGCAGTGAAGCGCTTCGAGGACTCGGCTTGACCAACTATGGCTACACCTTC. Protein product: CASSEALRGLGLTNYGYTF.

The rearrangement joins TRBV28 to TRBJ1-1, with D possibly matching TRBD1 (6 bases). The CDR3 contains 16 residues. The germline CDR1 and CDR2 sequences are MDHEN and SYDVKM. Trimming stripped 6 bases from V and 10 bases from J, with 27 bases between. The CDR3 reads CASSATAGAGTRRAFF. The CDR3 nucleotides are TGTGCCAGCAGCGCCACCGCGGGGGCGGGGACAAGAAGAGCTTTCTTT.

The genes are TRBV7-3 and TRBJ1-6, with a tentative D call TRBD1 (6 bases). Per germline, CDR1 SGHTA and CDR2 FQGTGA. Trimming removed 5 bases at V and 8 bases at J, with 13 bases between. The CDR3 has 14 residues. The CDR3: CASSLRGGYSPLHF. The CDR3 coding sequence is TGTGCCAGCAGCCTAAGGGGGGGCTATTCACCCCTCCACTTT.

This clone has just a few counts. The V call is TRBV2, the J call TRBJ1-2; 7 positions agree with TRBD1. V lost 8 bases, J lost 1 base, and 10 bases stayed unmatched. CDR3 length: 15 amino acids. Germline CDR1 SNHLY, CDR2 FYNNEI. The CDR3 region is CASARGQANNYGYTF. Here the CDR3 DNA reads TGTGCCAGCGCGAGAGGACAGGCGAATAACTATGGCTACACCTTC. The whole variable domain, remainder taken from reference TRBV2 and TRBJ1-2, is EPEVTQTPSHQVTQMGQEVILRCVPISNHLYFYWYRQILGQKVEFLVSFYNNEISEKSEIFDDQFSVERPDGSNFTLKIRSTKLEDSAMYFCASARGQANNYGYTFGSGTRLTVV.

The CDR3 coding sequence is TGCGCCAGCAGCCAGGGACAGAACTACGAGCAGTACTTC. Protein sequence: CASSQGQNYEQYF. This rearrangement joins TRBV5-1 to TRBJ2-7, with TRBD1 matching 7 bases. The CDR3 totals 13 residues. Germline CDR1 reads SGHRS; CDR2 reads YFSETQ. J lost 3 bases, V lost 4 bases, and 4 bases had no gene match.

V and J are TRBV28 and TRBJ1-2; the D gene is possibly TRBD1 (6 bases). The CDR3 runs to 18 residues. CDR1 is MDHEN, CDR2 SYDVKM, per germline. Trimming removed 10 bases at V and 8 bases at J, with 35 bases between. The DNA of the CDR3 is TGTGCCACCTGTCCCCCCGGGACAACTCTATACCGGCCCCGGGGCTACACCTTC. Its protein is CATCPPGTTLYRPRGYTF.

The rearrangement joins TRBV28 to TRBJ1-2; the match to TRBD1 covers 9 bases. Germline V gene lookup returns CDR1 MDHEN and CDR2 SYDVKM. Losses at the gene ends were 4 bases for V and 8 bases for J; bases not matched to a gene: 8. The CDR3 length is 14 residues. This CDR3 is CASSSGQGISGYTF. The DNA for the CDR3 is TGTGCCAGCAGTTCCGGACAGGGGATATCGGGCTACACCTTC.

The rearrangement uses TRBV5-6 and TRBJ1-4; 8 bases are shared with TRBD1. The V segment lost 2 bases and the J segment 13 bases; nucleotides outside the gene matches: 4. The CDR3 sequence is 12 residues long. CDR1 is SGHDT and CDR2 is YYEEEE in the germline V gene. CDR3 in amino acids: CASSFSTGGLFF. For the CDR3, the DNA is TGTGCCAGCAGCTTTTCAACAGGGGGACTGTTTTTT.

The V and J genes are TRBV5-1 and TRBJ2-1, with TRBD2 identical over 9 bases. The V gene's germline CDR1 is SGHRS and CDR2 YFSETQ. V shed 1 base, J shed 4 bases, and the junction held 6 bases outside the gene matches. The CDR3 is made up of 16 amino acids. The CDR3 DNA reads TGCGCCAGCAGCTTGAGGGCTAGCGGGGTTTACAATGAGCAGTTCTTC. It is translated as CASSLRASGVYNEQFF.

The V gene is TRBV11-3, the J gene TRBJ2-3; D is perhaps TRBD2 (6 bases). This CDR3 spans 16 amino acids. V shed 1 base and J shed 2 bases, with 13 bases lying between them. The V gene's germline CDR1 is SGHNT and CDR2 YENEEA. Here the CDR3 reads CASSLGSGGTTDTQYF. The CDR3 DNA is TGTGCCAGCAGCTTAGGGTCTGGGGGGACCACAGATACGCAGTATTTT.

The chain uses TRBV5-1 and TRBJ2-3; 12 bases fit TRBD2. The CDR3 length is 16 residues. Looked up from germline, CDR1 is SGHRS and CDR2 is YFSETQ. The J segment lost 2 bases and the V segment lost 5 bases, leaving 6 bases of the junction unmatched. CDR3 residues: CASRSTSGGYTDTQYF. In DNA form, the CDR3 reads TGCGCCAGCAGGTCGACTAGCGGGGGATACACAGATACGCAGTATTTT.

The chain has TRBV25-1 and TRBJ1-6; TRBD1 matches 8 bases. The CDR3 length is 15 residues. J was trimmed by 9 bases and V by 5 bases; bases with no gene match: 9. The germline CDR1 and CDR2 sequences are MGHDK and SYGVNS. The CDR3 region has the DNA TGTGCCAGCAGTAGTTGGGCAGGGGGCCGTTCACCCCTCCACTTT. Protein: CASSSWAGGRSPLHF.

This clone was found once. The rearrangement joins TRBV6-1 to TRBJ2-1, with 14 bases that match TRBD2. V was pared by 4 bases and J by 8 bases, with 7 bases of the junction left unmatched. Germline CDR1 is MNHNS and CDR2 is SASEGT. The CDR3 has 16 residues. CDR3 DNA: TGTGCCAGCAGTGCACGGACTAGCGGGGGGCTCTATGAGCAGTTCTTC. Amino acids: CASSARTSGGLYEQFF.

DNA for the CDR3: TGCGCCAGCAGTGAGCCGACTTGGGACAGGGGAGGCCACGAGCAGTACTTC. Protein product: CASSEPTWDRGGHEQYF. The chain carries TRBV10-1 and TRBJ2-7, with 10 bases that match TRBD1. The germline gives CDR1 WNHNN, CDR2 SYGVQD (reference sequence). The CDR3 runs 17 residues. The trim removed 2 bases at V and 5 bases at J, leaving 12 bases unmatched.

This clone has just one count. This chain connects TRBV25-1 to TRBJ2-7; perhaps TRBD1 as D (6 bases). Germline CDR1 MGHDK, CDR2 SYGVNS. V was cut by 10 bases and J by 2 bases, with 18 bases left in between. The CDR3 loop spans 14 amino acids. The CDR3 nucleotides are TGTGCCACCAGCACCCCGGACAGTGCCTACGAGCAGTACTTC. Translated: CATSTPDSAYEQYF.

The chain couples TRBV9 to TRBJ2-6; D ambiguous. CDR1 and CDR2 (germline): SGDLS, YYNGEE. The CDR3 runs to 17 residues. V gave up 0 bases and J gave up 0 bases, with 10 bases separating them. CDR3 sequence: CASSVGPYGSGANVLTF. Here the CDR3 DNA reads TGTGCCAGCAGCGTAGGTCCCTACGGCTCTGGGGCCAACGTCCTGACTTTC.

To note about this clone: Other nucleotide sequences in the sample specify the same CDR3. V usage is TRBV27 and J usage is TRBJ2-3; D is undetermined. Trimming pared 2 bases from V and 1 base from J, leaving 7 bases between. Looked up from germline, CDR1 is MNHEY and CDR2 is SMNVEV (reference sequence). CDR3 length: 14 amino acids. This CDR3 reads CASSLARGTDTQYF. The CDR3 DNA is TGTGCCAGCAGTTTAGCTCGGGGCACAGATACGCAGTATTTT.

This clone was picked up a small number of times. The rearrangement links TRBV5-1 to TRBJ1-2, with 10 bases aligning to TRBD1. This CDR3 is 14 amino acids long. The germline V gene has CDR1 SGHRS and CDR2 YFSETQ. V trimming: 2 bases; J trimming: 4 bases; junction bases outside the gene matches: 2. The CDR3 reads CASSFGQGGYGYTF. Here the CDR3 DNA reads TGCGCCAGCAGCTTCGGACAGGGGGGCTATGGCTACACCTTC. The full variable domain, its missing parts supplied by reference TRBV5-1 and TRBJ1-2, is KAGVTQTPRYLIKTRGQQVTLSCSPISGHRSVSWYQQTPGQGLQFLFEYFSETQRNKGNFPGRFSGRQFSNSRSEMNVSTLELGDSALYLCASSFGQGGYGYTFGSGTRLTVV.

On this clone: The same CDR3 arises from other DNA sequences in this sample as well. This rearrangement joins TRBV6-5 to TRBJ1-3, with a weak D call TRBD1 (5 bases). Trimming removed 0 bases from V and 4 bases from J, with 10 bases in between. The CDR3 runs 15 residues. Looked up from germline, CDR1 is MNHEY and CDR2 is SVGAGI. DNA for the CDR3: TGTGCCAGCAGTTACTCGGGGGGGAGCGGAAACACCATATATTTT. This encodes CASSYSGGSGNTIYF.

This clone was seen a single time. At one end the junction does not follow the germline gene, possibly because of a read error. The gene calls are TRBV4-2 and TRBJ2-3; TRBD2 matches at 8 bases. The CDR3 consists of 17 residues. The V gene's germline CDR1 is LGHNA and CDR2 YNFKEQ. The CDR3 region has the DNA TGTACCAGCAGTCCACAGTCAACTAGCGGCAGCACAGATACGCAGTATTTT. The encoded protein is CTSSPQSTSGSTDTQYF.

The chain is built from TRBV19 and TRBJ2-2, with TRBD2 identical over 15 bases. CDR1 is LNHDA and CDR2 is SQIVND in the germline V gene (reference sequence). Trimming cost V 8 bases and J 5 bases; bases outside gene matches: 6. The CDR3 loop spans 16 amino acids. The CDR3 loop reads CASGTSGGPRTGELFF. Written as DNA, the CDR3 is TGTGCCAGTGGGACTAGCGGGGGGCCGCGTACCGGGGAGCTGTTTTTT.